This TCR beta chain is from a study of blood T cell repertoires in COVID-19. Overall study context: Donors in the United States, Italy and Spain gave samples during acute or convalescent COVID-19. Sample material is recorded as cDNA or gDNA derived from T cells, B-cell-depleted T cells, or PBMCs.

Seattle-derived patients entered the study during active infection and were followed longitudinally. Data came from immunoSEQ multiplex PCR; TCRdb stores just in-frame clones and leaves some out. The data hold some 240,000 clones, with around 89% observed a single time. V lost 5 bases, J lost 7 bases, and 14 bases lay in between. This CDR3 has 14 residues. Germline V gene data show CDR1 as SGHAT and CDR2 as FQNNGV. Sequenced: peripheral blood. This clonotype originated in a woman aged 55 to 70 with COVID-19, enrolled during active disease. The chain recombines TRBV11-2 with TRBJ2-2, with a possible D match to TRBD1 (6 bases). The CDR3 DNA is TGTGCCAGCAGCCTACAGGGCTTAGGCGGGGAGCTGTTTTTT. This gives the protein CASSLQGLGGELFF.